This entry describes one TCR beta chain. The data derive from a study of blood T cell repertoires in COVID-19. CDR1 and CDR2 from the germline V gene are MGHRA and YSYEKL. Trimming took 3 bases from V and 3 from J; bases not matched to a gene: 4. The CDR3 extends over 14 amino acids. TCRdb's table, derived via immunoSEQ multiplex PCR, lists solely in-frame clones and lacks some. The sample contains approximately 360,000 clones, roughly 90% of which appear only once. The sample was PBMCs or T cells enriched from blood (not recorded which). This TCR was recovered from a woman aged 25 to 39 with acute COVID-19. The chain is built from TRBV4-1 and TRBJ1-1; 7 bases are shared with TRBD1. Written as DNA, the CDR3 is TGCGCCAGCAGCCACGACAGGGTGGACACTGAAGCTTTCTTT. Residues: CASSHDRVDTEAFF.